Included here is one T cell receptor (beta chain) sequence, with context. Antigen specificity is unknown. This sample is drawn from a study of vaccination effects on CD4 cells after COVID-19. The culture ran for approximately 10 days, and then CD4+ T cells were isolated. Every participant took two doses of the BNT162b2 or mRNA-1273 vaccine. This CDR3 region has 15 residues. V was shortened by 2 bases and J by 3 bases, with 11 bases between the two germline ends. Germline V gene lookup returns CDR1 MNHEY and CDR2 SMNVEV (reference sequence). Some clones are missing from TCRdb's copy, which holds only in-frame ones; the method was immunoSEQ multiplex PCR. The sample holds fewer than 85,000 clones, 70% to 85% seen once.

The chain carries TRBV27 and TRBJ2-1, with D possibly matching TRBD2 (5 bases). The source is a human donor who received a COVID-19 vaccine. The sample here was CD4+ T cells from PBMCs cultured without peptide, taken after COVID-19 vaccination. The CDR3 reads CASSLNSGLYNEQFF. In DNA, the CDR3 is TGTGCCAGCAGTTTAAACAGCGGCCTCTACAATGAGCAGTTCTTC.